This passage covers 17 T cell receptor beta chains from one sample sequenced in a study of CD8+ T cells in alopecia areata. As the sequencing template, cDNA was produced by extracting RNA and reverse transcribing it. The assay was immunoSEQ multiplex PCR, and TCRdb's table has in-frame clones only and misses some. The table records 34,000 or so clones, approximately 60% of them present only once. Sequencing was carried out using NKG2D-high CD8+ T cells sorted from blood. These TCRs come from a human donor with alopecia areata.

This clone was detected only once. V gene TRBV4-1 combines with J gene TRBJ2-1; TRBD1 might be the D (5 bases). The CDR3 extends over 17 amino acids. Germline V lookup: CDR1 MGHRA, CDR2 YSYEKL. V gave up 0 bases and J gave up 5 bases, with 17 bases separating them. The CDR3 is CASSQEGWTRVNNEQFF. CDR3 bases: TGCGCCAGCAGCCAAGAAGGGTGGACCAGGGTAAACAATGAGCAGTTCTTC.

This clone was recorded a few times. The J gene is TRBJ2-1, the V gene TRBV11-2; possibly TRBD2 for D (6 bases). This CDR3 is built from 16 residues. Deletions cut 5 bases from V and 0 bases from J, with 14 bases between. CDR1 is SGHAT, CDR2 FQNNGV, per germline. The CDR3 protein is CASSLSRGSSYNEQFF. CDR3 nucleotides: TGTGCCAGCAGCCTATCCCGGGGGAGCTCCTACAATGAGCAGTTCTTC.

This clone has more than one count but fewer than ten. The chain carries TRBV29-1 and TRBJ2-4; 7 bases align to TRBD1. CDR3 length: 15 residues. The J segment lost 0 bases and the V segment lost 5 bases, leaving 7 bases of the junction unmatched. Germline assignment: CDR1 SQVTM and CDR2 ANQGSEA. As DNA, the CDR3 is TGCAGCGTTACCGACAGGGTGGAAGCCAAAAACATTCAGTACTTC. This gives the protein CSVTDRVEAKNIQYF.

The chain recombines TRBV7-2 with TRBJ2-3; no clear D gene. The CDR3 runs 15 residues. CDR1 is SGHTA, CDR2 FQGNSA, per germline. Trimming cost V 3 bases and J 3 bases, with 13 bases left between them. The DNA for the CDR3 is TGTGCCAGCAGCTTGCGGACCATTGGGACAGATACGCAGTATTTT. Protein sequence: CASSLRTIGTDTQYF.

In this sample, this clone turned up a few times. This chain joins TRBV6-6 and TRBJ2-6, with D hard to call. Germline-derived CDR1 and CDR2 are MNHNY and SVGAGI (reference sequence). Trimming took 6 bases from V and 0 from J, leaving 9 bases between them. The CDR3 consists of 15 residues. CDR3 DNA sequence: TGTGCCAGCAGCCGAACCGGCTCTGGGGCCAACGTCCTGACTTTC. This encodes CASSRTGSGANVLTF.

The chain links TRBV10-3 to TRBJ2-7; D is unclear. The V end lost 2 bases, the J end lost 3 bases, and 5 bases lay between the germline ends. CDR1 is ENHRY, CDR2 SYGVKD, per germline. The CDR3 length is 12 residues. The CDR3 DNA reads TGTGCCATCAGTGAGAGTTACTACGAGCAGTACTTC. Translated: CAISESYYEQYF.

CDR3 region: CASSLAGTGGEYEQYF. CDR3 bases: TGTGCCAGCAGCTTAGCGGGGACAGGAGGCGAGTACGAGCAGTACTTC. The rearrangement joins TRBV7-8 to TRBJ2-7; 8 bases match TRBD1. The CDR3 runs to 16 residues. The junction had 8 bases not matched to a gene; V was cut back by 0 bases and J by 4 bases. The germline V gene encodes CDR1 SGHVS and CDR2 FQNEAQ.

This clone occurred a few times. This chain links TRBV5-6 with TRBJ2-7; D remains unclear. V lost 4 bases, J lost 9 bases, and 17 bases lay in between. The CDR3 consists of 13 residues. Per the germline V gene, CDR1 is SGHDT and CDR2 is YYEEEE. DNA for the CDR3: TGTGCCAGCAGCGGCGACGCACCCTGGGTGCAGTACTTC. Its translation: CASSGDAPWVQYF.

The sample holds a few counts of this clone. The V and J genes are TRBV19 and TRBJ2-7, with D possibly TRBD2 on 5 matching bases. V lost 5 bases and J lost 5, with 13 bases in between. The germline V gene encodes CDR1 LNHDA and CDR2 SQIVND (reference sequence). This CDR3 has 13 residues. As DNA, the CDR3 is TGTGCCAGTAGTCTAGCATCCTACAACGAGCAGTACTTC. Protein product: CASSLASYNEQYF. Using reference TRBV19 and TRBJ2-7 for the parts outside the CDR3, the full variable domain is DGGITQSPKYLFRKEGQNVTLSCEQNLNHDAMYWYRQDPGQGLRLIYYSQIVNDFQKGDIAEGYSVSREKKESFPLTVTSAQKNPTAFYLCASSLASYNEQYFGPGTRLTVT.

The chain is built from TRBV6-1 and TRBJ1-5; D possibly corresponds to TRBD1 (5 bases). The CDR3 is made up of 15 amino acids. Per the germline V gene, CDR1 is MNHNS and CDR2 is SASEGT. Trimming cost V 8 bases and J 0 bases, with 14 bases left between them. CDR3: CASLPTADSNQPQHF. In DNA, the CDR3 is TGTGCCAGCCTTCCGACAGCAGATAGCAATCAGCCCCAGCATTTT.

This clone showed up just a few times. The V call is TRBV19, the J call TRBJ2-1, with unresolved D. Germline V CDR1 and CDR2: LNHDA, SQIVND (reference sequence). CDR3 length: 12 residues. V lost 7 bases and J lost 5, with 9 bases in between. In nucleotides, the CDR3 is TGTGCCAGTACAGGATCCGACAATGAGCAGTTCTTC. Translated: CASTGSDNEQFF.

The CDR3 reads CASSQPRTGQGADTQYF. The DNA of the CDR3 is TGCGCCAGCAGCCAGCCTCGGACCGGACAGGGCGCAGATACGCAGTATTTT. This chain links TRBV5-1 with TRBJ2-3; 8 bases map to TRBD1. The CDR3 consists of 17 residues. Germline V gene sequence: CDR1 SGHRS, CDR2 YFSETQ. V lost 4 bases and J lost 4; bases outside the gene matches: 14.

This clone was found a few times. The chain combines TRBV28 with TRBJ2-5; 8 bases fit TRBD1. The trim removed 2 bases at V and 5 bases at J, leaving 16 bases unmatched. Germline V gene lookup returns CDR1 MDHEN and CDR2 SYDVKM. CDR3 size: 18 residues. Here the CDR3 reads CASSLGTGAYDAGETQYF. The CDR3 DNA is TGTGCCAGCAGTTTAGGGACAGGCGCCTATGATGCGGGGGAGACCCAGTACTTC.

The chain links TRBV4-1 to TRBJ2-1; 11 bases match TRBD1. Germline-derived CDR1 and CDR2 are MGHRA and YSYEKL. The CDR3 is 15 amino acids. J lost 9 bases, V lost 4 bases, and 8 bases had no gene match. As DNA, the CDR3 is TGCGCCAGCAGCCGGGGACAGGGGACAGGGGGTGAGCAGTTCTTC. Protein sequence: CASSRGQGTGGEQFF.

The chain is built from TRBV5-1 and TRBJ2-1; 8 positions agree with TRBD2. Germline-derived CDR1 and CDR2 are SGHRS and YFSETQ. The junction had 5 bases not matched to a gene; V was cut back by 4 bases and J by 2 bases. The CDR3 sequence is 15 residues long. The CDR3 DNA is TGCGCCAGCAGCCTCCGACTAGCGCCCTACAATGAGCAGTTCTTC. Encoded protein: CASSLRLAPYNEQFF.

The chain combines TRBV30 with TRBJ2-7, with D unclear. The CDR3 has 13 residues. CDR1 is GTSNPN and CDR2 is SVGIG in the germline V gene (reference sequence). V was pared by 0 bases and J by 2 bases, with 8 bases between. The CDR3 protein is CAWSVQTTYEQYF. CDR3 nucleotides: TGTGCCTGGAGTGTGCAGACCACCTACGAGCAGTACTTC.

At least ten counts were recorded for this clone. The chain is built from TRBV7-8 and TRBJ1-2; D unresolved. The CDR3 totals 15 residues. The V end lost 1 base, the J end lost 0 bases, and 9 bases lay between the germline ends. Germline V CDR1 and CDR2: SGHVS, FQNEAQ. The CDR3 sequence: CASSLGGSTNYGYTF. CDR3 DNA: TGTGCCAGCAGCTTAGGGGGTTCAACTAACTATGGCTACACCTTC.